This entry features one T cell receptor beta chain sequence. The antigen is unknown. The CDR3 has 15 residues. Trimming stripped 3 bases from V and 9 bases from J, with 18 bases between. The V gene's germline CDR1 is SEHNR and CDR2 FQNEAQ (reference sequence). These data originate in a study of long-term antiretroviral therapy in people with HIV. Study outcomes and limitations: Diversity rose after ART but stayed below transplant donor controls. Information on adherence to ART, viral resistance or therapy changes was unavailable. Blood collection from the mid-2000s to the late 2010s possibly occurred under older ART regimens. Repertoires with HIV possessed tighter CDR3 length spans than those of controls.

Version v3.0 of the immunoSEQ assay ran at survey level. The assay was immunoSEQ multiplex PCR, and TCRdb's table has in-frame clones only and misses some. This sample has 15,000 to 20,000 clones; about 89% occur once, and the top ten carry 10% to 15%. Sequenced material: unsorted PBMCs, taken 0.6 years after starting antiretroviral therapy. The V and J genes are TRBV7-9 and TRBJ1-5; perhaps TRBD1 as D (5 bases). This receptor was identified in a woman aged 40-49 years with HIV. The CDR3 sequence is CASSFPGDRWSPQHF. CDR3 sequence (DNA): TGTGCCAGCAGCTTTCCAGGAGACAGATGGTCGCCCCAGCATTTT.